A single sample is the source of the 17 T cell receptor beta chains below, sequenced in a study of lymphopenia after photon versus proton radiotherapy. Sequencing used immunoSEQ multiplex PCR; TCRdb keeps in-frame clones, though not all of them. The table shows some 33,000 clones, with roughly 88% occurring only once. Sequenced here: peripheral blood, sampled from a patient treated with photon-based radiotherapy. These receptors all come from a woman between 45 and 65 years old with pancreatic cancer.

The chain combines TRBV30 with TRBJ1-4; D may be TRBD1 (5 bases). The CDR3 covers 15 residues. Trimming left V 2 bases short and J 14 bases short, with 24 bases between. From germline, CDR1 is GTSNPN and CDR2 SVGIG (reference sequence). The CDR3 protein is CAWSYIPTRRERLFF. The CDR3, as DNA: TGTGCCTGGAGTTACATTCCAACCCGCAGGGAGCGGCTGTTTTTT.

The CDR3, as DNA: TGTGCCAGCAGTTTATTAGCTGAGGGGATCGGAGAGACCCAGTACTTC. This codes for CASSLLAEGIGETQYF. The V and J genes are TRBV28 and TRBJ2-5; either TRBD1 or TRBD2 may fit D (5 bases each). Looked up from germline, CDR1 is MDHEN and CDR2 is SYDVKM. This CDR3 is built from 16 residues. The V end was cut by 1 base, the J end by 4 bases, with 16 bases between. The complete variable domain, with remaining parts taken from reference TRBV28 and TRBJ2-5, reads DVKVTQSSRYLVKRTGEKVFLECVQDMDHENMFWYRQDPGLGLRLIYFSYDVKMKEKGDIPEGYSVSREKKERFSLILESASTNQTSMYLCASSLLAEGIGETQYFGPGTRLLVL.

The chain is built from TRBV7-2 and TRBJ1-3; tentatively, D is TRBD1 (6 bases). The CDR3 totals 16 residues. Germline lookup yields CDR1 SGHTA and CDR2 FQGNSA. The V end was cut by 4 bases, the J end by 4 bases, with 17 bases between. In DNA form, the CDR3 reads TGTGCCAGCAGCTCCCGTAAACAGGGCCTAGGAAACACCATATATTTT. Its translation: CASSSRKQGLGNTIYF.

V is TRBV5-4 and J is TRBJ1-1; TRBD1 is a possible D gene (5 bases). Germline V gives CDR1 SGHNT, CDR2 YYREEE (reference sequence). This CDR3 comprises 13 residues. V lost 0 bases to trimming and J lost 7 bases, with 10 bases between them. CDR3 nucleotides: TGTGCCAGCAGCTTGGCCGACAGCGATGAAGCTTTCTTT. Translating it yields CASSLADSDEAFF.

This CDR3 reads CASSSPTRTDTQYF. The CDR3, as DNA: TGTGCCAGCAGCTCACCGACTAGAACAGATACGCAGTATTTT. The genes are TRBV5-6 and TRBJ2-3; a weak D match, TRBD2 (6 bases). Germline values: CDR1 SGHDT, CDR2 YYEEEE. The CDR3 covers 14 residues. The V end was cut by 3 bases, the J end by 3 bases, with 11 bases between. The variable domain in full, completed from reference TRBV5-6 and TRBJ2-3, reads DAGVTQSPTHLIKTRGQQVTLRCSPKSGHDTVSWYQQALGQGPQFIFQYYEEEERQRGNFPDRFSGHQFPNYSSELNVNALLLGDSALYLCASSSPTRTDTQYFGPGTRLTVL.

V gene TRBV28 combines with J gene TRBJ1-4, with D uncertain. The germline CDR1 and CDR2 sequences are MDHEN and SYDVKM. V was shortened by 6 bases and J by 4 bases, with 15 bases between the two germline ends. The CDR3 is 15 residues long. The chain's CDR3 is CASSGLLRDNEKLFF. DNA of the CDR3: TGTGCCAGCAGCGGACTACTGAGGGATAATGAAAAACTGTTTTTT.

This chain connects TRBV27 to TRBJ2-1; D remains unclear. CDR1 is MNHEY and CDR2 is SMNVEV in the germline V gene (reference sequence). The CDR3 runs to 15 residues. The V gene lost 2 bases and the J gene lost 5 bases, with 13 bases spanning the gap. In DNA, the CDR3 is TGTGCCAGCAGTTTAGGTGCCGGCCGGAACAATGAGCAGTTCTTC. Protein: CASSLGAGRNNEQFF.

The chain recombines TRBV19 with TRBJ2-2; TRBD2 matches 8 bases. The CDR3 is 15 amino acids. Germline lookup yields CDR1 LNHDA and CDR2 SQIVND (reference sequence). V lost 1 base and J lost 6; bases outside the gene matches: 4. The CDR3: CASSIVLAGPGELFF. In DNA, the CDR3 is TGTGCCAGTAGTATAGTCCTAGCGGGTCCCGGGGAGCTGTTTTTT.

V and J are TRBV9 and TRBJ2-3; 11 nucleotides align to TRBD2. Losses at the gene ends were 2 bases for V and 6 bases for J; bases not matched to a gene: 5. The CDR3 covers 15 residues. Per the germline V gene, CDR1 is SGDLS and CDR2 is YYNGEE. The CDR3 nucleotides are TGTGCCAGCAGCGTTCTTAGCGGGAGGGCCGATACGCAGTATTTT. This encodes CASSVLSGRADTQYF.

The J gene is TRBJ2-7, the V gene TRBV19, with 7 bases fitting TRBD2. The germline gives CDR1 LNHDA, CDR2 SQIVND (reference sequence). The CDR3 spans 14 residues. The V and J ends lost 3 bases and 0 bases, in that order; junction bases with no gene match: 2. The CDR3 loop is CASSIGLDSYEQYF. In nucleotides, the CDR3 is TGTGCCAGTAGTATTGGACTAGACTCCTACGAGCAGTACTTC.

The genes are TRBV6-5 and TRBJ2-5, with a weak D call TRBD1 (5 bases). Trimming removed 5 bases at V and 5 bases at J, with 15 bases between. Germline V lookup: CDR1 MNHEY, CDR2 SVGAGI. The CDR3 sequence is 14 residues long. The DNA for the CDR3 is TGTGCCAGCAGTCGTCTCAGCAGGGATGAGACCCAGTACTTC. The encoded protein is CASSRLSRDETQYF.

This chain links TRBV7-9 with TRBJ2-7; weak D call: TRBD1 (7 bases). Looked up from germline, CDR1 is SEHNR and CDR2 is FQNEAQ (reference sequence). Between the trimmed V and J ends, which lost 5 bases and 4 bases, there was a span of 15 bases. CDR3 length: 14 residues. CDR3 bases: TGTGCCAGCAGCCTAGGAGGGACAGTATACGAGCAGTACTTC. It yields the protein CASSLGGTVYEQYF.

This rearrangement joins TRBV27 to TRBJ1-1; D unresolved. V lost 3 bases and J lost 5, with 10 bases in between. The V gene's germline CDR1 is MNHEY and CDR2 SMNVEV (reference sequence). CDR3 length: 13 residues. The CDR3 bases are TGTGCCAGCAGTTTCCGTCAGTATACTGAAGCTTTCTTT. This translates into CASSFRQYTEAFF.

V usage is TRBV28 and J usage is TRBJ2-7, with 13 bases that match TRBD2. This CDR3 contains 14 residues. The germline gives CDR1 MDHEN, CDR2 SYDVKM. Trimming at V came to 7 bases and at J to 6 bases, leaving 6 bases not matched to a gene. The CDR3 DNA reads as TGTGCCAGCAAACCCGGACTAGCGGGAGCCGAGCAGTACTTC. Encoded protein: CASKPGLAGAEQYF.

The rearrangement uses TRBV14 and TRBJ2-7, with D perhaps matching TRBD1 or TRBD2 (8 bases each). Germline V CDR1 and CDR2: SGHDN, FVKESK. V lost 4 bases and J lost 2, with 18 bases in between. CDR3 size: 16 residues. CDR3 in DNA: TGTGCCAGCAGCCGGGCGGGGGGACAGGCTACCTACGAGCAGTACTTC. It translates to CASSRAGGQATYEQYF.

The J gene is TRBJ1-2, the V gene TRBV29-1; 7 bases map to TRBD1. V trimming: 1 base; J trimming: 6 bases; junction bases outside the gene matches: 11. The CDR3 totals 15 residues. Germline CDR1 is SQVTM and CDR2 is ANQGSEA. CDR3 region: CSVEGDSFSRHGYTF. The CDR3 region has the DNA TGCAGCGTTGAAGGGGACAGCTTCTCTAGGCATGGCTACACCTTC.

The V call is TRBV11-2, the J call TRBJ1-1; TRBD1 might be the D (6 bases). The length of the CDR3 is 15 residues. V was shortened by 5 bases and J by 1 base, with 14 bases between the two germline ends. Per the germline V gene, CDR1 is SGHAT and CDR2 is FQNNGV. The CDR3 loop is CASSLEQGKNTEAFF. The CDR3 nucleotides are TGTGCCAGCAGCCTGGAACAGGGTAAGAACACTGAAGCTTTCTTT.